This T cell receptor (beta chain) came from a study of response to subunit inactivated influenza vaccine. General study results and limits: Each seasonal flu vaccination may recruit only limited new T cells, authors suggested.

As regards this clonotype: Its cognate antigen is unknown.

MiXCR, run by TCRdb on the RT-PCR reads, gives a single entry per CDR3 protein. Among around 650,000 distinct CDR3 sequences listed, 15% to 17% were seen once. V was pared by 5 bases and J by 0 bases, with 7 bases of the junction left unmatched. This CDR3 comprises 17 residues. Germline V CDR1 and CDR2: LGHNA, YSLEER. The rearrangement joins TRBV4-3 to TRBJ2-3; 11 nucleotides align to TRBD2. The sample was PBMCs from blood, taken roughly 12 days after vaccination. This clonotype was sampled from a man aged 45-60 years who received an inactivated influenza vaccine. CDR3 in DNA: TGCGCCAGCAGCATGGCTAGCGGGGGGACAAGCACAGATACGCAGTATTTT. This gives the protein CASSMASGGTSTDTQYF.